This TCR beta chain was observed in a study of OX40 agonist ivuxolimab in advanced cancers. The junction had 7 bases not matched to a gene; V was cut back by 6 bases and J by 6 bases. Looked up from germline, CDR1 is KGHSY and CDR2 is FQNENV. The CDR3 runs 15 residues. Sequencing used immunoSEQ multiplex PCR; TCRdb keeps in-frame clones, though not all of them. The sample contains about 40,000 clones, approximately 86% of which appear only once. This chain uses TRBV16 with TRBJ2-4; 11 bases align to TRBD2. Here the sequenced sample was CD4+ or CD8+ T cells sorted from blood, taken in a trial of the OX40 agonist ivuxolimab. The source is an adult with an advanced solid tumor such as melanoma, head and neck, liver or kidney cancer. The CDR3 reads CASSLAGGPGNIQYF. For the CDR3, the DNA is TGTGCCAGCAGTTTAGCGGGAGGGCCTGGAAACATTCAGTACTTC.